This T cell receptor (beta chain) was sequenced during a study of blood T cells in healthy people across ages. Study-wide results and limits: Naive T cell percentage showed a strong correlation with the diversity of TCR beta.

Next came a second PCR, run for about 7 to 12 cycles, which used a sample-barcoded 5' primer along with a J-beta primer mix. TCRdb reanalysed the 5' RACE reads using MiXCR and keeps one entry per CDR3 protein. The table records roughly 1,300,000 distinct CDR3 sequences, almost 60% of them present only once. A word on this clonotype: Its antigen is not identified. The junction shows a germline mismatch at one end, possibly a read error.

Germline CDR1 is SEHNR and CDR2 is FQNEAQ (reference sequence). This CDR3 spans 14 amino acids. Sequenced input: blood. The TCR originated in a man younger than 35 in good health. The chain has TRBV7-9 and TRBJ2-5, with D maybe TRBD2 (6 bases). CDR3 DNA sequence: TGTGCCAGCAGCCCCGTAATTGGAGGGGAGATCCAGTACTTC. Encoded protein: CASSPVIGGEIQYF. The full variable domain, rest sourced from reference TRBV7-9 and TRBJ2-5, is DTGVSQNPRHKITKRGQNVTFRCDPISEHNRLYWYRQTLGQGPEFLTYFQNEAQLEKSRLLSDRFSAERPKGSFSTLEIQRTEQGDSAMYLCASSPVIGGEIQYFGPGTRLLVL.